The 21 T cell receptor beta chains presented below share a single source sample, sequenced in a study of T-cell memory formation after mild COVID-19. TCRdb redid the calling of the 5' RACE reads with MiXCR, one entry per CDR3 protein. This sample has 110,000 to 150,000 distinct CDR3 sequences; 13% to 15% occur once, and the top ten carry about 30%. The sequencing sample was made of PBMCs or a T cell subset sorted from them (not recorded which). Every receptor here comes from an adult woman who had mild COVID-19 (a few samples of this study predate the infection). Cell type and time point are not known.

This clonotype was counted between two and nine times. This chain joins TRBV4-3 and TRBJ2-7; 7 bases map to TRBD1. Germline CDR1 and CDR2: LGHNA and YSLEER. This CDR3 is 15 amino acids long. V lost 0 bases to trimming and J lost 4 bases; unmatched junction nucleotides: 6. This CDR3 is CASSQERDSYYEQYF. The CDR3 DNA reads as TGCGCCAGCAGCCAAGAACGGGACAGCTATTACGAGCAGTACTTC.

This clonotype occurred a few times. V usage is TRBV9 and J usage is TRBJ2-5, with 7 bases lining up with TRBD1. Trimming removed 1 base from V and 1 base from J; junction bases left unmatched: 4. Germline CDR1 is SGDLS and CDR2 is YYNGEE. This CDR3 has 15 residues. The chain's CDR3 is CASSVSHRGQETQYF. CDR3 sequence (DNA): TGTGCCAGCAGCGTATCCCACAGGGGCCAAGAGACCCAGTACTTC.

The genes are TRBV2 and TRBJ2-5; 7 bases match TRBD1. Trimming at V came to 3 bases and at J to 5 bases, leaving 6 bases not matched to a gene. Germline V lookup: CDR1 SNHLY, CDR2 FYNNEI. The CDR3 extends over 14 amino acids. The CDR3 spells CASSELKGAETQYF. The CDR3 DNA sequence: TGTGCCAGCAGTGAGTTGAAGGGGGCGGAGACCCAGTACTTC.

There are a few counts of this clonotype. The chain combines TRBV5-6 with TRBJ2-1; 9 nucleotides agree with TRBD1. In germline, CDR1 is SGHDT, CDR2 YYEEEE. V lost 0 bases and J lost 7; bases outside the gene matches: 8. This CDR3 is built from 16 residues. The CDR3 sequence is CASSLAGTGYSNEQFF. As DNA, the CDR3 is TGTGCCAGCAGCTTGGCCGGGACAGGGTATTCGAATGAGCAGTTCTTC.

The chain combines TRBV6-5 with TRBJ2-1; 9 positions match TRBD2. This CDR3 is built from 16 residues. Germline CDR1 MNHEY, CDR2 SVGAGI. V shed 4 bases, J shed 4 bases, and the junction held 8 bases outside the gene matches. The DNA for the CDR3 is TGTGCCAGCAGTTCCAGACTAGCGGACCCGTACAATGAGCAGTTCTTC. It translates to CASSSRLADPYNEQFF.

There are many counts of this clonotype. The chain links TRBV30 to TRBJ1-1; no reliable D call. This CDR3 is built from 14 residues. V lost 0 bases, J lost 2 bases, and 10 bases lay in between. CDR1 is GTSNPN, CDR2 SVGIG, per germline (reference sequence). The CDR3 bases are TGTGCCTGGAGTGTACTGCTCCCTAACACTGAAGCTTTCTTT. Amino acid sequence: CAWSVLLPNTEAFF.

This clonotype came up a few times. J is TRBJ2-3 and V is TRBV7-9; 8 bases are shared with TRBD2. Looked up from germline, CDR1 is SEHNR and CDR2 is FQNEAQ (reference sequence). This CDR3 is 16 amino acids long. The V segment lost 4 bases and the J segment 0 bases; nucleotides outside the gene matches: 6. For the CDR3, the DNA is TGTGCCAGCAGCTGGTCTAGCGGGCCTAGCACAGATACGCAGTATTTT. Translation gives CASSWSSGPSTDTQYF.

In this sample, this clonotype turned up many times. V gene TRBV5-4 combines with J gene TRBJ2-1; D gene uncertain. V was clipped by 7 bases and J by 6 bases, with 20 bases between them. The CDR3 is made up of 15 amino acids. The germline CDR1 and CDR2 sequences are SGHNT and YYREEE (reference sequence). The CDR3, as DNA: TGTGCCAGCTCCTCTATAGTCACGTCGTTCAATGAGCAGTTCTTC. Its translation is CASSSIVTSFNEQFF.

This clonotype occurred a few times. The V call is TRBV20-1, the J call TRBJ2-1; D is unclear. Germline CDR1 is DFQATT and CDR2 is SNEGSKA (reference sequence). V lost 3 bases to trimming and J lost 8 bases, with 14 bases between them. The CDR3 is 13 amino acids. The DNA of the CDR3 is TGCAGTGCTAGCCGTGGCCCCTCGGATGAGCAGTTCTTC. Its protein product is CSASRGPSDEQFF.

This clonotype was seen more than once but under ten times. V gene TRBV7-9 combines with J gene TRBJ1-2; D gene uncertain. CDR3 length equals 14 residues. V was pared by 0 bases and J by 4 bases, with 9 bases between. From germline, CDR1 is SEHNR and CDR2 FQNEAQ (reference sequence). The CDR3 spells CASSLAPSVYGYTF. Here the CDR3 DNA reads TGTGCCAGCAGCTTAGCTCCAAGCGTCTATGGCTACACCTTC.

This clonotype has only a few counts. CDR3: CASSVAGTSHNEQFF. The CDR3 coding sequence is TGTGCCAGCAGCGTCGCCGGGACTAGCCACAATGAGCAGTTCTTC. The chain employs TRBV9 and TRBJ2-1; 9 bases match TRBD2. The germline gives CDR1 SGDLS, CDR2 YYNGEE. This CDR3 region has 15 residues. V dropped 2 bases and J dropped 5; count of bases not matched to a gene: 5.

This clonotype was seen repeatedly, ten times or more. The V call is TRBV5-1, the J call TRBJ2-7; tentatively, D is TRBD1 (5 bases). The ends were cut back, 1 base at V and 3 bases at J, with 11 bases in the middle. Germline CDR1 is SGHRS and CDR2 is YFSETQ. This CDR3 comprises 14 residues. CDR3 coding DNA: TGCGCCAGCAGCTTGCACCAGGGTCGCTACGAGCAGTACTTC. Translation gives CASSLHQGRYEQYF.

This clonotype was observed a handful of times. This rearrangement joins TRBV5-1 to TRBJ1-1; 7 bases map to TRBD1. The length of the CDR3 is 14 residues. V was clipped by 4 bases and J by 3 bases; unmatched bases: 6. CDR1 is SGHRS, CDR2 YFSETQ, per germline. The DNA of the CDR3 is TGCGCCAGCAGCGATCCAGACAGGGACACTGAAGCTTTCTTT. It translates to CASSDPDRDTEAFF.

This clonotype was counted between two and nine times. V is TRBV5-1 and J is TRBJ2-2, with D perhaps matching TRBD1 (6 bases). The CDR3 extends over 12 amino acids. Germline V gene data show CDR1 as SGHRS and CDR2 as YFSETQ. V was trimmed by 6 bases and J by 7 bases, leaving 10 bases between them. CDR3 loop: CASNGDNGELFF. In DNA, the CDR3 is TGCGCCAGCAATGGGGACAACGGGGAGCTGTTTTTT.

V is TRBV24-1 and J is TRBJ2-5, with D unresolved. The V gene's germline CDR1 is KGHDR and CDR2 SFDVKD. The CDR3 runs to 13 residues. Trimming removed 5 bases from V and 1 base from J, with 7 bases in between. The CDR3: CATSAPFQETQYF. CDR3 DNA sequence: TGTGCCACCAGTGCCCCGTTCCAAGAGACCCAGTACTTC.

This clonotype was observed a handful of times. The chain is built from TRBV29-1 and TRBJ2-1; the D is unclear. Germline lookup yields CDR1 SQVTM and CDR2 ANQGSEA. The CDR3 extends over 14 amino acids. With 4 bases removed from V and 6 bases from J, the gap between germline ends came to 16 bases. CDR3 nucleotide sequence: TGCAGCGTTGTGTCTAAGGTAGTGGGCAATGAGCAGTTCTTC. Its protein is CSVVSKVVGNEQFF.

The sample holds a few counts of this clonotype. The V gene is TRBV6-5, the J gene TRBJ2-3; D remains unclear. Trimming removed 4 bases at V and 10 bases at J, with 12 bases between. The CDR3 runs 12 residues. Germline V gene data show CDR1 as MNHEY and CDR2 as SVGAGI. The DNA of the CDR3 is TGTGCCAGCAGTTCTCACGAGGTAGCGCAGTATTTT. Translation gives CASSSHEVAQYF.

The rearrangement joins TRBV2 to TRBJ2-2; D possibly corresponds to TRBD1 (5 bases). CDR3 size: 14 residues. Trimming shortened V by 6 bases and J by 2 bases, and 10 bases separated the two germline ends. Germline CDR1 reads SNHLY; CDR2 reads FYNNEI. The CDR3 bases are TGTGCCAGCAGAGGGGTCGCCAACACCGGGGAGCTGTTTTTT. This gives the protein CASRGVANTGELFF.

This chain uses TRBV9 with TRBJ2-2; D ambiguous. This CDR3 region has 12 residues. From germline, CDR1 is SGDLS and CDR2 YYNGEE. Trimming removed 4 bases at V and 8 bases at J, with 9 bases between. The CDR3 nucleotides read TGTGCCAGCAGCCCCCTCCTAGGGGAGCTGTTTTTT. This encodes CASSPLLGELFF.

The table lists this clonotype with a few counts. The gene calls are TRBV7-9 and TRBJ1-2, with D unresolved. Germline CDR1 is SEHNR and CDR2 is FQNEAQ (reference sequence). This CDR3 has 14 amino acids. Trimming took 2 bases from V and 1 from J, leaving 8 bases between them. The CDR3 DNA reads as TGTGCCAGCAGCTTAAAGGGCAGTAACTATGGCTACACCTTC. The encoded protein is CASSLKGSNYGYTF.

This clonotype was observed a few times. The chain carries TRBV10-3 and TRBJ1-3; the D is unclear. V lost 5 bases and J 6 bases, leaving 20 bases between the germline ends. Per the germline V gene, CDR1 is ENHRY and CDR2 is SYGVKD. CDR3 length: 16 residues. CDR3 amino acids: CAISQQALIRLNTIYF. In nucleotides, the CDR3 is TGTGCCATCAGTCAGCAGGCCTTAATCCGGTTAAACACCATATATTTT.